Presented here are 3 T cell receptor beta chains from one specimen sequenced in a study of cytomegalovirus exposure and HLA in healthy donors. 13 Jbeta primers and 60 Vbeta primers were used for the PCR. Profiled with immunoSEQ multiplex PCR; TCRdb holds only in-frame clones, not every one. The data contain under 200,000 clones, 80% to 90% of them singletons. Sequenced input: PBMCs. Receptors originate from a man aged 35 to 55 in good health and CMV-seropositive.

The DNA for the CDR3 is TGTGCCAGCAGTTGGGACAGGAAAGGCTACGAGCAGTACTTC. Translating gives CASSWDRKGYEQYF. The rearrangement uses TRBV27 and TRBJ2-7; the match to TRBD1 covers 8 bases. The V segment lost 4 bases and the J segment 3 bases; nucleotides outside the gene matches: 5. The CDR3 covers 14 residues. Per germline, CDR1 MNHEY and CDR2 SMNVEV (reference sequence).

The rearrangement links TRBV28 to TRBJ1-2; D possibly corresponds to TRBD1 (5 bases). Germline V gene sequence: CDR1 MDHEN, CDR2 SYDVKM. The CDR3 contains 12 residues. V lost 5 bases and J lost 8, with 12 bases in between. CDR3 bases: TGTGCCAGCAGTAACAGGCTTGTCGGCTACACCTTC. Translated, it gives CASSNRLVGYTF.

The V and J genes are TRBV2 and TRBJ1-4; 8 bases agree with TRBD1. Trimming cost V 6 bases and J 5 bases; bases outside gene matches: 5. This CDR3 has 14 amino acids. Per the germline V gene, CDR1 is SNHLY and CDR2 is FYNNEI. Here the CDR3 reads CASRGDRRNEKLFF. The CDR3 DNA sequence: TGTGCCAGCAGGGGGGACAGGCGGAATGAAAAACTGTTTTTT.